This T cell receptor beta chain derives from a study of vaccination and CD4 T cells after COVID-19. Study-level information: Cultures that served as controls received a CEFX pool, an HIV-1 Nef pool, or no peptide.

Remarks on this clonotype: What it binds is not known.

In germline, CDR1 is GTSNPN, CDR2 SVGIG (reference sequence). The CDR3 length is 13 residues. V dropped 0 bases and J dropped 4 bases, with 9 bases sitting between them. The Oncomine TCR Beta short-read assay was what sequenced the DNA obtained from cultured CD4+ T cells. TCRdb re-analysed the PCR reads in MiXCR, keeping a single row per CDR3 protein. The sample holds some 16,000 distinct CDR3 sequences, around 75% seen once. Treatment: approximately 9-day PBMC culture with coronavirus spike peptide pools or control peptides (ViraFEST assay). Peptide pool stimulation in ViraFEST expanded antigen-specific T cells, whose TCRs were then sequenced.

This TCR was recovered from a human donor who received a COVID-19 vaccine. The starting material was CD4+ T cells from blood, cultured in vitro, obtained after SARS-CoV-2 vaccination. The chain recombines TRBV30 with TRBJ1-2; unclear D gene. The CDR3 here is CAWSVSTTYGYTF. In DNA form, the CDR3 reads TGTGCCTGGAGTGTTTCTACCACCTATGGCTACACCTTC.